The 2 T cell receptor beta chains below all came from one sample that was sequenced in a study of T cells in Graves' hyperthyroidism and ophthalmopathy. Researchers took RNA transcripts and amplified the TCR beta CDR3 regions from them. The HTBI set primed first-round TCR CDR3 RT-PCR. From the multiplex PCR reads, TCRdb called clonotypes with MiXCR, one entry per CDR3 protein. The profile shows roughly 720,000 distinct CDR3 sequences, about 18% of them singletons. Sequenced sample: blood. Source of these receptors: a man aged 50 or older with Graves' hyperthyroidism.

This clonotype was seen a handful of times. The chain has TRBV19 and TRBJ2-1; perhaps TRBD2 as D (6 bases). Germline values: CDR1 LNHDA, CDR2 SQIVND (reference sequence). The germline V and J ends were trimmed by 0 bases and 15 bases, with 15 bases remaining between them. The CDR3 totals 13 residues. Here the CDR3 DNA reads TGTGCCAGTAGTATAGATTGGGGGGAGGCTGGGTTCTTC. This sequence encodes CASSIDWGEAGFF.

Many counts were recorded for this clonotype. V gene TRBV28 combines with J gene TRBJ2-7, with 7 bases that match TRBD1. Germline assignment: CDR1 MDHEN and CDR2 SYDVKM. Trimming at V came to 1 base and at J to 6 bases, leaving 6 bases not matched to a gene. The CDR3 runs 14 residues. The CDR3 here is CASSLSDRDGEQYF. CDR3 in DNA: TGTGCCAGCAGTTTATCTGACAGGGACGGCGAGCAGTACTTC.